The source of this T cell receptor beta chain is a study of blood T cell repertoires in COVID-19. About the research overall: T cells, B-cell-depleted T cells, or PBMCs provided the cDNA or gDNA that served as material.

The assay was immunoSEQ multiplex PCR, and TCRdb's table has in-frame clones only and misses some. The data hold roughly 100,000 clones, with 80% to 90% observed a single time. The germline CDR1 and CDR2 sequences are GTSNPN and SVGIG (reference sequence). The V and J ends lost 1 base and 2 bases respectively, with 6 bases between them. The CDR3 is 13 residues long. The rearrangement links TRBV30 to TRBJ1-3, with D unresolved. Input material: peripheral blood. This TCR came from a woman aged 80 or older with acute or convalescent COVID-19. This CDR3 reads CAWSAQTGNTIYF. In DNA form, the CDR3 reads TGTGCCTGGAGTGCACAGACTGGAAACACCATATATTTT.